A selection of T cell receptor beta chains follows, all from one sample in a study of T cell responses to AZD1222 COVID-19 vaccine. Clones were read by immunoSEQ multiplex PCR, and TCRdb kept only the in-frame ones, dropping some. The data hold 100,000 to 150,000 clones, with approximately 88% observed a single time. This sample comprised peripheral blood, obtained on day 0 of AZD1222 vaccination. These receptors came from an adult in good health. CDR3s include the opening cysteine and the closing phenylalanine or tryptophan. Fields, in order: D gene, clone size, J gene, V gene, CDR3 DNA, CDR3 protein. D genes are given only for firm matches. Only part of the rows carry a size: once, few, many, or a class if the clone is expanded.

>.|.|TRBJ2-3|TRBV20-1
TGCAGTGCTAGTGGTCCGCGTATGGATACGCAGTATTTT
CSASGPRMDTQYF
>TRBD1|.|TRBJ1-2|TRBV5-6
TGTGCCAGCAGCTTGATTGGACAGGGGGCGGGTGGCTACACCTTC
CASSLIGQGAGGYTF
>.|.|TRBJ1-5|TRBV3-1/TRBV3-2
TGTGCCAGCAGCCCCAATCCCAGCAATCAGCCCCAGCATTTT
CASSPNPSNQPQHF
>.|once|TRBJ1-2|TRBV10-2
TGCGCCAGCAGTGAAGCGGGTTCCTATGGCTACACCTTC
CASSEAGSYGYTF
>.|once|TRBJ1-5|TRBV19
TGTGCCAGTACGGAGCGGGTCGGGAATCAGCCCCAGCATTTT
CASTERVGNQPQHF
>.|few|TRBJ1-1|TRBV6-5
TGTGCCAGCCAACCGGACGCATGGAACACTGAAGCTTTCTTT
CASQPDAWNTEAFF
>TRBD1|.|TRBJ1-2|TRBV6-2/TRBV6-3
TGTGCCAGCAGCTCCGCTGACAGGGCCCACCACTATGGCTACACCTTC
CASSSADRAHHYGYTF
>.|.|TRBJ1-6|TRBV2
TGTGCCAGCAGCGCTAGGGATAATTCACCCCTCCACTTT
CASSARDNSPLHF
>.|.|TRBJ2-4|TRBV6-5
TGTGCCAGCAGACCCGGACAGCTAGCCAAAAACATTCAGTACTTC
CASRPGQLAKNIQYF
>.|.|TRBJ1-1|TRBV5-8
TGTGCCAGCAGCGGAAGGATGGCTTTCTTT
CASSGRMAFF
>.|.|TRBJ2-1|TRBV3-1/TRBV3-2
TGTGCCAGCAGCCAAGATGCGACAGTCGGGCAGTTCTTC
CASSQDATVGQFF
>.|.|TRBJ2-7|TRBV18
TGTGCCAGCTCACAATCCCGCTCCTACGAGCAGTACTTC
CASSQSRSYEQYF
>.|.|TRBJ1-1|TRBV11-2
TGTGCCAGCAGCTTCTCGGGGTACACTGAAGCTTTCTTT
CASSFSGYTEAFF
>.|once|TRBJ2-1|TRBV11-1
TGTGCCAGCAGCAACAATCGCCAGAGCTCCTACAATGAGCAGTTCTTC
CASSNNRQSSYNEQFF
>.|.|TRBJ1-2|TRBV5-1
TGCGCCAGCAGTTTCAGGGGAGGGTATGGCTACACCTTC
CASSFRGGYGYTF
>.|.|TRBJ1-5|TRBV10-3
TGTGCCATCGACAGACCTGGCAATCAGCCCCAGCATTTT
CAIDRPGNQPQHF
>.|once|TRBJ1-4|TRBV19
TGTGCCAGTAGTTTTACAGGTAGTAATGAAAAACTGTTTTTT
CASSFTGSNEKLFF
>.|.|TRBJ1-2|TRBV11-2
TGTGCCAGCACCCGAATGATGGTAAACTATGGCTACACCTTC
CASTRMMVNYGYTF
>.|.|TRBJ2-3|TRBV7-2
TGTGCCAGCAGCCAATCGGGGCGAACGGGTACGCAGTATTTT
CASSQSGRTGTQYF
>.|.|TRBJ2-5|TRBV4-1
TGCGCCAGCAGCCAACGGGACGGGCAAGAGACCCAGTACTTC
CASSQRDGQETQYF
>TRBD1|.|TRBJ1-6|TRBV5-6
TGTGCCAGCAGCTTAAAATGGACAGGGCAAGGTCCACCCCTCCACTTT
CASSLKWTGQGPPLHF
>.|.|TRBJ2-4|TRBV5-1
TGCGCCAGCAGGTCGGGGTTACCTCAAAACATTCAGTACTTC
CASRSGLPQNIQYF
>.|.|TRBJ1-1|TRBV4-3
TGCGCCAGCAGCCAAGTAGACGGGGGGGGCCTTATTAACACTGAAGCTTTCTTT
CASSQVDGGGLINTEAFF
>.|.|TRBJ1-5|TRBV6-6
TGTGCCAGCAGTTACTCAGGGGGAGGGCAGCCCCAGCATTTT
CASSYSGGGQPQHF
>.|.|TRBJ2-3|TRBV18
TGTGCCAGCTCACCAAAGGATGCGAGCACAGATACGCAGTATTTT
CASSPKDASTDTQYF
>TRBD1|once|TRBJ1-1|TRBV25-1
TGTGCCAGCTCCGGACAGGGTAACACTGAAGCTTTCTTT
CASSGQGNTEAFF
>.|.|TRBJ2-2|TRBV5-1
TGCGCCAGCAGCTTGGCGGAGAACACCGGGGAGCTGTTTTTT
CASSLAENTGELFF
>.|.|TRBJ1-4|TRBV5-1
TGCGCCAGCAGCTTGACATCAACTAATGAAAAACTGTTTTTT
CASSLTSTNEKLFF
>.|.|TRBJ1-3|TRBV7-6
TGTGCCAGCAGCTTAGGGGGGGGGCCCCCTGGAAACACCATATATTTT
CASSLGGGPPGNTIYF
>TRBD2|.|TRBJ2-1|TRBV3-1/TRBV3-2
TGTGCCAGCAGCCCATTAATCCACAGCGGGGGGGACATGAATGAGCAGTTCTTC
CASSPLIHSGGDMNEQFF
>.|.|TRBJ2-3|TRBV5-6
TGTGCCAGCGAAAAGGGGGCAGATACGCAGTATTTT
CASEKGADTQYF
>TRBD2|.|TRBJ2-5|TRBV5-4
TGTGCCAGCAGCCCACCTAGCGGGGGGGAAGAGACCCAGTACTTC
CASSPPSGGEETQYF
>.|once|TRBJ2-2|TRBV4-1
TGCGCCAGCAGCCAACGTTTAGCATACACCGGGGAGCTGTTTTTT
CASSQRLAYTGELFF
>TRBD2|.|TRBJ2-2|TRBV28
TGTGCCAGCAGTTCCCGGTGGACTAGCGGGGGGGCCGGGGAGCTGTTTTTT
CASSSRWTSGGAGELFF
>.|once|TRBJ2-5|TRBV18
TGTGCCAGCTCATCCACGGGACCGAAGCAAGAGACCCAGTACTTC
CASSSTGPKQETQYF
>TRBD2|.|TRBJ2-3|TRBV27
TGTGCCAGCAGTCCTGGACTAGCGGGGGGGCGTATCGCAGATACGCAGTATTTT
CASSPGLAGGRIADTQYF
>TRBD2|once|TRBJ2-2|TRBV9
TGTGCCAGCAGCGTAGGGACTAGCACCGGGGAGCTGTTTTTT
CASSVGTSTGELFF
>.|once|TRBJ2-1|TRBV2
TGTGCCAGCAAACTGTCGGCGGGGCCCTCCAATGAGCAGTTCTTC
CASKLSAGPSNEQFF
>.|.|TRBJ1-1|TRBV19
TGTGCCAGTAGTATAGAAAGGGACACTGAAGCTTTCTTT
CASSIERDTEAFF
>.|.|TRBJ2-1|TRBV5-8
TGTGCCAGCAGCTGGGCCTGGTCGGCCGGCCATGAGCAGTTCTTC
CASSWAWSAGHEQFF
>.|.|TRBJ1-4|TRBV3-1/TRBV3-2
TGTGCCAGCAGCCAAATTCCTCCGGGAAAACTGTTTTTT
CASSQIPPGKLFF
>TRBD2|once|TRBJ2-2|TRBV11-3
TGTGCCAGCAGCCCTAGCGGGGGGGCCGCCACCGGGGAGCTGTTTTTT
CASSPSGGAATGELFF
>TRBD1|few|TRBJ2-7|TRBV6-1
TGTGCCAGCAGTGACGGGACAGTTTACGAGCAGTACTTC
CASSDGTVYEQYF
>.|.|TRBJ1-5|TRBV6-2/TRBV6-3
TGTGCCAGCAGCAACCGGACGGTCAATCAGCCCCAGCATTTT
CASSNRTVNQPQHF
>TRBD2|.|TRBJ2-7|TRBV5-1
TGCGCCAGCAGCCCCGCGCGGAATTCCGGGACTAGCGAGTCCTACGAGCAGTACTTC
CASSPARNSGTSESYEQYF
>.|.|TRBJ2-2|TRBV10-1
TGCGAGCCAGCACCTCCGGTGAGAAGAACCACCGGGGAGCTGTTTTTT
CEPAPPVRRTTGELFF
>.|.|TRBJ1-5|TRBV7-9
TGTGCCAGCAGCTTATCATACGGATTAGACCAGCCCCAGCATTTT
CASSLSYGLDQPQHF
>.|.|TRBJ2-2|TRBV4-1
TGCGCCAGCAGCCAAGATCGCAGTGTCACCGGGGAGCTGTTTTTT
CASSQDRSVTGELFF
>.|.|TRBJ1-1|TRBV7-6
TGTGCCAGCAGCTTAGAAGGATACAGGAACACTGAAGCTTTCTTT
CASSLEGYRNTEAFF
>.|.|TRBJ1-3|TRBV11-3
TGTGCCAGCAGCTTAGATCAGAGGAATGGAAACACCATATATTTT
CASSLDQRNGNTIYF
>.|.|TRBJ1-2|TRBV7-2
TGTGCCAGCAGCTCCGGGGATTTCTATGGCTACACCTTC
CASSSGDFYGYTF
>.|few|TRBJ1-1|TRBV7-9
TGTGCCAGCAGCCATGGGGCGGGGGGCGCAGGGAACACTGAAGCTTTCTTT
CASSHGAGGAGNTEAFF
>TRBD2|.|TRBJ2-5|TRBV5-1
TGCGCCAGCAGCTTGGGGACTAGCGGGGAGACCCAGTACTTC
CASSLGTSGETQYF
>.|.|TRBJ2-6|TRBV4-3
TGCGCCAGCAGCCAAGGCCCTGCGGACTCTGGGGCCAACGTCCTGACTTTC
CASSQGPADSGANVLTF
>.|.|TRBJ1-4|TRBV7-2
TGTGCCAGCAGCTCATCGCATGCAACTAATGAAAAACTGTTTTTT
CASSSSHATNEKLFF
>.|.|TRBJ1-4|TRBV4-2
TGTGCCAGCAGCCTCGATGGGGCAACTAATGAAAAACTGTTTTTT
CASSLDGATNEKLFF
>.|.|TRBJ2-5|TRBV15
TGTGCCACCAGCAGGGGGGGGCCTGGAGAGACCCAGTACTTC
CATSRGGPGETQYF
>.|.|TRBJ2-3|TRBV3-1/TRBV3-2
TGTGCCAGCAGCCAATCGGGGGCGGCAGATACGCAGTATTTT
CASSQSGAADTQYF
>.|.|TRBJ1-3|TRBV6-5
TGTGCCAGCAGTTACTCGATCGGATTAGGAAACACCATATATTTT
CASSYSIGLGNTIYF
>.|few|TRBJ1-1|TRBV6-1
TGTGCCAGCAGTGATCAGCCTAACACTGAAGCTTTCTTT
CASSDQPNTEAFF